This record concerns one T cell receptor beta chain sequence. These data come from a study of shared clonotypes between healthy human individuals. With 5 bases removed from V and 5 bases from J, the gap between germline ends came to 10 bases. Germline V CDR1 and CDR2: WSHSY, SAAADI. The CDR3 length is 13 residues. Sequencing was performed with immunoSEQ multiplex PCR; in TCRdb, only in-frame clones are kept and a portion is missing. Of 2.5 million or so clones in the sample, around 94% were seen once. The origin of this receptor is a man aged 18 to 30 in good health. Sequenced material: naive CD4+ T cells sorted from blood. Subset defined: CD45RA+ positively selected. This sequence joins TRBV10-2 and TRBJ1-5, with D tentatively TRBD1 (5 bases). DNA for the CDR3: TGCGCCAGCAGTCTACAGGTTTATCAGCCCCAGCATTTT. Amino acid sequence: CASSLQVYQPQHF.